Listed here is a single T cell receptor (beta chain). This clonotype was detected many times. The specificity of this receptor is unknown. No much larger clone exists at a distance of one base, and base qualities are not known. The data belong to a study of human T cells and chemical hapten exposure (dated by TCRdb to the early 2020s). Some background on the complete study: For sensitization, 2% DPC in acetone was applied to an approximately 2 cm by approximately 2 cm area of upper inner arm skin. Patient blood was sampled pre-sensitization (week 0) and at 2, 6 and about 24 weeks after DPC sensitization. For TCR sequencing, blood came from 25 to 35 alopecia patients at anywhere from one to four time points (pre-sensitization, 2, 6 and 24 weeks). Weekly therapeutic DPC doses were additionally applied to the scalp of patients throughout the approximately 25-week study period. The study tracked peripheral blood TCR repertoire changes in vivo during primary and secondary sensitization to the hapten diphenylcyclopropenone (DPC) in alopecia patients. Patch testing was done on the upper back using Finn chambers containing 0.01% DPC, and results were scored after 6 days according to International Contact Dermatitis Research Group standards. Libraries were pooled for sequencing, and per-sample TCR yields varied mainly because of small differences in library volumes within the pool. Alopecia areata with under or over 50% scalp involvement, alopecia totalis and alopecia universalis were represented in the patient cohort, which was mostly female.

The germline V gene (reference sequence) yields LNHDA for CDR1 and SQIVND for CDR2. There are 12 amino acids in the CDR3, from cysteine to phenylalanine inclusive. The read is trimmed to its CDR3 DNA, 36 bases read in frame from base 1. V is cut by 4 bases and J by 4 bases, and the space between the germline ends is 7 bases. The receptor library was made with RACE. Sequenced on a NextSeq 500. Library preparation attached unique molecular identifiers to individual cDNA molecules for quantitative, reproducible TCR counting. For every blood RNA sample, sequencing covered both the TCR alpha and TCR beta chains. On the authors' methods: Samples had a median of about 96,000 TCRs, with a range from about 20,000 to 690,600. V, J and CDR3 annotation of the TCR reads was performed with the Decombinator software suite. For the PS versus PT1 abundance plots, all samples were subsampled to the same number of TCRs (28,000). Expanded TCRs were defined as absent before sensitization and observed at least eight times at the 2-week time point. TCRdb trimmed public reads at Q25 via fastp, called clones via MiXCR and kept in-frame beta chains. For every CDR3 protein sequence, its rows merge into one entry that carries the most common genes and DNA. TCRdb, not the original authors, processed these V and J calls. The sample profile shows under 95,000 distinct CDR3 sequences; about 9% of them were found once. Together, the top ten hold approximately 2.4% of the sample.

The time point label, read with the paper, signifies: pre-sensitization, week 0. This specimen's treatment or condition label, per the study, means: therapeutic diphenylcyclopropenone sensitization with weekly scalp DPC. At each patch-test visit, blood was drawn before the patch test was applied. Eligible patients were aged 18 to 70, diagnosed with alopecia, deemed suitable for DPC therapy, and excluded if pregnant. Total RNA was extracted from unfractionated whole blood that had been collected in Tempus Blood RNA tubes. Summary of the overall study and its limitations: DPC sensitization did not change how many TCRs were above 1 in 1000 frequency, and no evidence was found of alterations in global repertoire structure. Because every patient had alopecia, a presumed autoimmune disease, the patients' immune response might differ from that of healthy individuals. After repeated subsampling, changes were observed in the strength of the expansion versus patch-test correlation and in the threshold at which the correlation became significant. Compared with pre-sensitization or healthy control sets, expanded TCRs formed significantly more large CDR3 similarity clusters, which is consistent with antigen-driven responses. Patch test score correlated positively with the number of PT1 expanded TCRs, reaching significance at thresholds 8, 16 and 32 but not at 4.

The source was whole blood, collected in connection with sensitization to the hapten diphenylcyclopropenone (DPC). The V and J genes are TRBV19 and TRBJ1-2; a confident D gene designation cannot be given. The TCR sequence derives from a man in his forties with alopecia areata. Some clones in this sample may be carry-over from other donors' samples. The CDR3 protein is CASSTVSYGYTF. The DNA sequence is TGTGCCAGTAGTACGGTGAGCTATGGCTACACCTTC.